The 20 T cell receptor beta chains below come from one sample, sequenced in a study of preoperative IRX-2 immunotherapy in early breast cancer. Using immunoSEQ multiplex PCR, the repertoire was profiled, and TCRdb retains in-frame clones only, with some absent. The sample yields roughly 42,000 clones, 70% to 85% seen once. Treatment here: preoperative locoregional IRX-2 cytokine immunotherapy. Sample: tumor tissue, taken after IRX-2 immunotherapy. The receptor source for this set is a human donor with breast cancer.

The rearrangement uses TRBV6-8 and TRBJ2-5; D assignment may be TRBD1 or TRBD2 (7 bases each). The CDR3 runs 17 residues. Trimming cost V 6 bases and J 1 base, with 21 bases left between them. The germline CDR1 and CDR2 sequences are MNHGY and SAAAGT. The CDR3 sequence is CASRPSWGGGFQETQYF. In DNA form, the CDR3 reads TGTGCCAGCAGGCCATCCTGGGGAGGGGGCTTCCAAGAGACCCAGTACTTC.

In this sample, this clone turned up once. The CDR3 bases are TGCGCCAGCAGCGAGTCCGGGTTACACATGAACACTGAAGCTTTCTTT. Amino acids: CASSESGLHMNTEAFF. The chain uses TRBV5-1 and TRBJ1-1; no definite D call. The CDR3 spans 16 residues. Trimming stripped 4 bases from V and 0 bases from J, with 16 bases between. CDR1 is SGHRS, CDR2 YFSETQ, per germline.

The chain joins TRBV2 to TRBJ1-5; D may be TRBD1 (6 bases). Germline values: CDR1 SNHLY, CDR2 FYNNEI. Trimming removed 6 bases at V and 5 bases at J, with 14 bases between. This CDR3 comprises 14 residues. DNA of the CDR3: TGTGCCAGCAGCTTGACAGGATATCATCAGCCCCAGCATTTT. The encoded protein is CASSLTGYHQPQHF.

This chain joins TRBV19 and TRBJ1-2; D is unclear. This CDR3 region has 12 residues. V lost 1 base to trimming and J lost 8 bases, with 8 bases between them. Germline-derived CDR1 and CDR2 are LNHDA and SQIVND (reference sequence). This CDR3 is CASSIGVRGYTF. The DNA of the CDR3 is TGTGCCAGTAGTATAGGAGTACGGGGCTACACCTTC.

Regarding this clone: The germline gene is not matched at one end of the junction; a read error may be the cause. The rearrangement joins TRBV27 to TRBJ2-2, with D perhaps matching TRBD1 (6 bases). Germline V gene data show CDR1 as MNHEY and CDR2 as SMNVEV (reference sequence). The CDR3 runs 14 residues. The CDR3 DNA reads TGTGCCACCAGTGACCCTACAGGGTCCGGGGAGCTGTTTTTT. It encodes CATSDPTGSGELFF.

This chain uses TRBV18 with TRBJ2-7; possibly TRBD2 for D (5 bases). The CDR3 sequence is 14 residues long. Germline V CDR1 and CDR2: KGHSH, LQKENI. V was cut by 3 bases and J by 2 bases, with 11 bases left in between. As DNA, the CDR3 is TGTGCCAGCTCACCCCCGGGGATCACCTACGAGCAGTACTTC. Encoded protein: CASSPPGITYEQYF. Together with reference TRBV18 and TRBJ2-7, the CDR3 gives the full variable domain: NAGVMQNPRHLVRRRGQEARLRCSPMKGHSHVYWYRQLPEEGLKFMVYLQKENIIDESGMPKERFSAEFPKEGPSILRIQQVVRGDSAAYFCASSPPGITYEQYFGPGTRLTVT.

CDR3 loop: CASSPLSGGARNIQYF. CDR3 coding DNA: TGTGCCAGCAGTCCTCTCTCGGGGGGCGCAAGGAACATTCAGTACTTC. This chain connects TRBV7-6 to TRBJ2-4, with D maybe TRBD2 (7 bases). The ends were cut back, 6 bases at V and 7 bases at J, with 22 bases in the middle. The CDR3 runs 16 residues. Per germline, CDR1 SGHVS and CDR2 FNYEAQ.

The J gene is TRBJ2-2, the V gene TRBV10-1; no reliable D call. The CDR3 is made up of 13 amino acids. Looked up from germline, CDR1 is WNHNN and CDR2 is SYGVQD (reference sequence). V was pared by 3 bases and J by 5 bases, with 7 bases between. Here the CDR3 DNA reads TGCGCCAGCAGTGAAGTCTTTACCGGGGAGCTGTTTTTT. It yields the protein CASSEVFTGELFF.

This clone was seen just once. This chain connects TRBV5-1 to TRBJ2-5, with D perhaps TRBD1 (6 bases). This CDR3 has 14 residues. V dropped 7 bases and J dropped 1 base, with 14 bases sitting between them. Germline V gene lookup returns CDR1 SGHRS and CDR2 YFSETQ. CDR3 loop: CASETGGPQETQYF. In DNA form, the CDR3 reads TGCGCCAGCGAGACAGGCGGCCCCCAAGAGACCCAGTACTTC. Full variable domain (remainder filled in from reference TRBV5-1 and TRBJ2-5): KAGVTQTPRYLIKTRGQQVTLSCSPISGHRSVSWYQQTPGQGLQFLFEYFSETQRNKGNFPGRFSGRQFSNSRSEMNVSTLELGDSALYLCASETGGPQETQYFGPGTRLLVL.

V is TRBV19 and J is TRBJ1-3; D call uncertain. V lost 3 bases, J lost 3 bases, and 6 bases lay in between. Germline loops: CDR1 LNHDA, CDR2 SQIVND (reference sequence). The length of the CDR3 is 13 residues. As DNA, the CDR3 is TGTGCCAGTAGTATGGGAGTTGGAAACACCATATATTTT. It is translated as CASSMGVGNTIYF.

The CDR3 bases are TGTGCCAGCAGTTATGGACTAGCGGGAGTAGATACGCAGTATTTT. Translating it yields CASSYGLAGVDTQYF. V gene TRBV28 combines with J gene TRBJ2-3; 13 nucleotides line up with TRBD2. The J segment lost 5 bases and the V segment lost 4 bases, leaving 3 bases of the junction unmatched. Germline V gene data show CDR1 as MDHEN and CDR2 as SYDVKM. The CDR3 spans 15 residues.

The CDR3 bases are TGTGCCAGCAGCTTAAGTACTCACAATGAGCAGTTCTTC. This translates into CASSLSTHNEQFF. This chain joins TRBV7-1 and TRBJ2-1; no firm D call. TRBV7-1 belongs to the ORF category, with a function that is uncertain. The ends were cut back, 4 bases at V and 5 bases at J, with 9 bases in the middle. This CDR3 has 13 amino acids.

The table lists this clone with many counts. V is TRBV11-3 and J is TRBJ2-7; D is unclear. V was trimmed by 6 bases and J by 1 base, leaving 16 bases between them. The CDR3 runs 15 residues. Germline V gene sequence: CDR1 SGHNT, CDR2 YENEEA. The CDR3 loop reads CASSPTSRFSYEQYF. The DNA of the CDR3 is TGTGCCAGCAGYCCGACGTCTAGATTTTCCTACGAGCAGTACTTC.

The CDR3 DNA sequence: TGTGCCAGCAGCTTGGAGGAACCGACAGATACGCAGTATTTT. It yields the protein CASSLEEPTDTQYF. V gene TRBV11-3 combines with J gene TRBJ2-3, with D maybe TRBD2 (5 bases). The CDR3 covers 14 residues. Germline CDR1 reads SGHNT; CDR2 reads YENEEA. V dropped 3 bases and J dropped 3 bases, with 10 bases sitting between them.

The CDR3 bases are TGCGCCAGCAGCTTGGCAGGCGGGGAGGGACTCTATGGCTACACCTTC. This sequence encodes CASSLAGGEGLYGYTF. This chain links TRBV5-1 with TRBJ1-2, with TRBD1 as a possible D gene (5 bases). The germline V gene has CDR1 SGHRS and CDR2 YFSETQ. V shed 0 bases and J shed 4 bases, with 16 bases lying between them. CDR3 length: 16 amino acids.

This clone was counted a few times. The chain links TRBV11-3 to TRBJ2-5, with 13 bases lining up with TRBD2. This CDR3 comprises 15 residues. Germline V gene lookup returns CDR1 SGHNT and CDR2 YENEEA. V dropped 3 bases and J dropped 5; count of bases not matched to a gene: 3. The CDR3, as DNA: TGTGCCAGCAGCTTGGGACTAGCGGGGTCGGAGACCCAGTACTTC. It specifies CASSLGLAGSETQYF.

The chain couples TRBV6-8 to TRBJ2-6, with 8 bases fitting TRBD1. The CDR3 consists of 15 residues. Germline V CDR1 and CDR2: MNHGY, SAAAGT. V gave up 4 bases and J gave up 7 bases; unmatched junction bases: 6. The CDR3 DNA reads as TGTGCCAGCAGTTTTGGACAGGGCGGTGCCAACGTCCTGACTTTC. Translation: CASSFGQGGANVLTF.

In this sample, this clone turned up once. The chain employs TRBV5-1 and TRBJ2-5; D call uncertain. The CDR3 contains 14 residues. In germline, CDR1 is SGHRS, CDR2 YFSETQ. V lost 4 bases, J lost 5 bases, and 15 bases lay in between. The CDR3 reads CASSPLAAGETQYF. CDR3 coding DNA: TGCGCCAGCAGCCCGTTGGCTGCCGGTGAGACCCAGTACTTC.

The chain employs TRBV10-2 and TRBJ2-5, with a possible D match to TRBD2 (6 bases). The germline V gene has CDR1 WSHSY and CDR2 SAAADI. The V end was cut by 6 bases, the J end by 5 bases, with 13 bases between. The CDR3 runs 13 residues. CDR3 amino acids: CASRGTVNETQYF. Here the CDR3 DNA reads TGCGCCAGCAGGGGGACTGTGAATGAGACCCAGTACTTC.

The chain recombines TRBV6-4 with TRBJ1-4, with 10 bases matching TRBD1. CDR1 is MRHNA, CDR2 SNTAGT, per germline. The CDR3 has 15 amino acids. Germline trimming cut 5 bases from V and 6 bases from J; bases unmatched to any gene: 6. In DNA form, the CDR3 reads TGTGCCAGCAGTCGCACGGGACAGGGGTATGAAAAACTGTTTTTT. Translated, it gives CASSRTGQGYEKLFF.